This entry lists 22 T cell receptor beta chains sequenced from one sample in a study of persistence of HIV-infected CD4 T cells. No antigen is known for these receptors. The libraries were made with immunoSEQ version 4 in survey mode. Repertoires were generated with immunoSEQ multiplex PCR, while TCRdb's copy carries only in-frame clones and drops some. Found here are tens of thousands of clones, about 81% of them singletons; the top ten hold about 3%. Lysates of CMV-infected fibroblasts at approximately 9.6 ug/mL stimulated these cells. Sorted nonresponding memory CD4+ T cells were CD40L-negative, CD69-negative, CD45RO-high. This sample comprised CD4+ T cells sorted from PBMCs after approximately 19-hour stimulation, obtained from a patient who received antiretroviral therapy. The receptors shown here come from an adult man with HIV who was CMV-seropositive.

This chain links TRBV4-1 with TRBJ1-3, with 7 bases identical to TRBD1. V shed 0 bases and J 0 bases; nucleotides not matched to a gene: 11. The CDR3 extends over 19 amino acids. Germline V CDR1 and CDR2: MGHRA, YSYEKL. The CDR3 here is CASSQETPGGGSSGNTIYF. The CDR3, as DNA: TGCGCCAGCAGCCAAGAGACCCCAGGGGGGGGGAGCTCTGGAAACACCATATATTTT.

This clone was detected only once. The CDR3 loop reads CASSYQGTGNQPQHF. DNA of the CDR3: TGTGCCAGCAGTTACCAGGGGACGGGCAATCAGCCCCAGCATTTT. The rearrangement joins TRBV6-6 to TRBJ1-5, with D tentatively TRBD1 (6 bases). From germline, CDR1 is MNHNY and CDR2 SVGAGI (reference sequence). The CDR3 covers 15 residues. The V end lost 2 bases, the J end lost 2 bases, and 10 bases lay between the germline ends.

The chain combines TRBV29-1 with TRBJ2-7, with 7 bases fitting TRBD1. This CDR3 is 14 amino acids long. CDR1 SQVTM and CDR2 ANQGSEA come from the germline V gene. The trim removed 4 bases at V and 5 bases at J, leaving 11 bases unmatched. The CDR3 protein is CSVAATIQGHEQYF. Here the CDR3 DNA reads TGCAGCGTTGCGGCGACCATACAGGGGCACGAGCAGTACTTC.

The chain couples TRBV15 to TRBJ1-2; D unresolved. The CDR3 contains 13 residues. The V gene's germline CDR1 is LNHNV and CDR2 YYDKDF (reference sequence). The V and J ends lost 8 bases and 8 bases respectively, with 18 bases between them. The CDR3 nucleotides read TGTGCCACCGCAGGACGGGCGCCTCGGGGCTACACCTTC. It translates to CATAGRAPRGYTF.

The chain has TRBV29-1 and TRBJ1-1; D is unresolved. Per the germline V gene, CDR1 is SQVTM and CDR2 is ANQGSEA. The length of the CDR3 is 12 residues. The germline V and J ends were trimmed by 4 bases and 1 base, with 7 bases remaining between them. The CDR3 coding sequence is TGCAGCGTTGCTACGGGGAACACTGAAGCTTTCTTT. Its protein product is CSVATGNTEAFF.

The chain recombines TRBV7-2 with TRBJ2-4; perhaps D is TRBD1 or TRBD2 (5 bases each). This CDR3 has 15 amino acids. With 1 base removed from V and 3 bases from J, the gap between germline ends came to 10 bases. CDR1 is SGHTA, CDR2 FQGNSA, per germline. In DNA form, the CDR3 reads TGTGCCAGCAGCTTAGTTGAGGGGTTCAAAAACATTCAGTACTTC. Protein sequence: CASSLVEGFKNIQYF.

The rearrangement joins TRBV7-3 to TRBJ2-7, with a possible D match to TRBD2 (7 bases). The CDR3 extends over 15 amino acids. V shed 3 bases and J shed 5 bases, with 17 bases lying between them. In germline, CDR1 is SGHTA, CDR2 FQGTGA. The CDR3 DNA reads TGTGCCAGCAGCTTCTCCGGGGGGCTAGAGGACGAGCAGTACTTC. This gives the protein CASSFSGGLEDEQYF.

This clone was observed a single time. Written as DNA, the CDR3 is TGTGCCAGCAGCCCTTACGGGAGACTGGCCGGGGAGCTGTTTTTT. It is translated as CASSPYGRLAGELFF. The chain links TRBV9 to TRBJ2-2; D might be TRBD2 (6 bases). V was clipped by 4 bases and J by 6 bases, with 16 bases between them. CDR1 and CDR2 from the germline V gene are SGDLS and YYNGEE. CDR3 size: 15 residues.

The chain combines TRBV15 with TRBJ1-1; unclear D gene. The V end was cut by 1 base, the J end by 4 bases, with 10 bases between. This CDR3 region has 14 residues. Germline CDR1 reads LNHNV; CDR2 reads YYDKDF (reference sequence). The CDR3 DNA follows: TGTGCCACCAGCAGAGTCCAACCGGGCACTGAAGCTTTCTTT. Residues: CATSRVQPGTEAFF.

The chain is built from TRBV29-1 and TRBJ2-7; 9 positions match TRBD1. V trimming: 7 bases; J trimming: 2 bases; junction bases outside the gene matches: 3. The CDR3 is 12 residues long. Germline CDR1 is SQVTM and CDR2 is ANQGSEA. This CDR3 reads CSAGTGTYEQYF. The CDR3 coding sequence is TGCAGCGCCGGGACAGGGACCTACGAGCAGTACTTC.

The rearrangement joins TRBV19 to TRBJ1-1; D remains unclear. The CDR3 sequence is 13 residues long. The ends were cut back, 5 bases at V and 0 bases at J, with 7 bases in the middle. Germline V gene data show CDR1 as LNHDA and CDR2 as SQIVND (reference sequence). This CDR3 reads CASSFNMNTEAFF. The CDR3 DNA sequence: TGTGCCAGTAGTTTCAACATGAACACTGAAGCTTTCTTT.

V usage is TRBV28 and J usage is TRBJ1-2; 7 nucleotides line up with TRBD1. V trimming: 2 bases; J trimming: 1 base; junction bases outside the gene matches: 4. This CDR3 contains 15 residues. Germline V gene data show CDR1 as MDHEN and CDR2 as SYDVKM. In DNA form, the CDR3 reads TGTGCCAGCAGTTTAGGGTCAGGGGGTAACTATGGCTACACCTTC. Protein: CASSLGSGGNYGYTF.

V gene TRBV23-1 combines with J gene TRBJ1-3; D possibly corresponds to TRBD1 (5 bases). TRBV23-1 is given ORF status, its function remaining uncertain. The CDR3 is made up of 19 amino acids. Trimming took 3 bases from V and 3 from J, leaving 24 bases between them. As DNA, the CDR3 is TGCGCCAGCAGTCACCGCGGACCCTTTCAGGGACGAGATGGAAACACCATATATTTT. Translation gives CASSHRGPFQGRDGNTIYF.

CDR3 residues: CACPRGRHGYTF. CDR3 bases: TGTGCCTGTCCCCGGGGGCGCCATGGCTACACCTTC. J is TRBJ1-2 and V is TRBV30; tentative D call: TRBD1 (6 bases). Between the trimmed V and J ends, which lost 6 bases and 6 bases, there was a span of 14 bases. The CDR3 extends over 12 amino acids. Per germline, CDR1 GTSNPN and CDR2 SVGIG (reference sequence).

This rearrangement joins TRBV6-6 to TRBJ1-5, with 7 nucleotides matching TRBD1. V dropped 5 bases and J dropped 2; count of bases not matched to a gene: 6. Germline CDR1 and CDR2: MNHNY and SVGAGI (reference sequence). The CDR3 has 15 amino acids. In DNA, the CDR3 is TGTGCCAGCAGTATAGGGGGCGCCGGCAATCAGCCCCAGCATTTT. Translation gives CASSIGGAGNQPQHF.

The V gene is TRBV7-8, the J gene TRBJ2-7, with D tentatively TRBD1 (5 bases). Germline loops: CDR1 SGHVS, CDR2 FQNEAQ. The CDR3 contains 13 residues. The V end lost 5 bases, the J end lost 4 bases, and 12 bases lay between the germline ends. CDR3 region: CASSQDTLYEQYF. CDR3 coding DNA: TGTGCCAGCAGCCAGGACACCCTTTACGAGCAGTACTTC.

This chain joins TRBV19 and TRBJ1-5; no reliable D call. CDR3 length: 15 residues. V gave up 9 bases and J gave up 0 bases, with 15 bases separating them. Germline values: CDR1 LNHDA, CDR2 SQIVND (reference sequence). The CDR3 DNA reads TGTGCCAGCTCGGACGGAGTATATAGCAATCAGCCCCAGCATTTT. Translating it yields CASSDGVYSNQPQHF.

The rearrangement links TRBV27 to TRBJ1-6, with TRBD1 matching over 9 bases. After removal of 5 bases from V and 6 bases from J, the junction contained 8 bases not matched to a gene. The CDR3 is 16 amino acids. Germline CDR1 and CDR2: MNHEY and SMNVEV (reference sequence). The CDR3 DNA follows: TGTGCCAGCAGTGAGCCGACAGGGGGACGTAATTCACCCCTCCACTTT. Translation gives CASSEPTGGRNSPLHF.

The V gene is TRBV11-3, the J gene TRBJ2-1; 13 bases map to TRBD2. The V segment lost 5 bases and the J segment 7 bases; nucleotides outside the gene matches: 5. The CDR3 is 15 amino acids. Germline loops: CDR1 SGHNT, CDR2 YENEEA. The CDR3 loop reads CASSLRTSGRNEQFF. Written as DNA, the CDR3 is TGTGCCAGCAGCCTCAGGACTAGCGGGAGAAATGAGCAGTTCTTC.

The chain has TRBV3-1 (or the pseudogene TRBV3-2) and TRBJ1-2; no definite D call. The germline V gene has CDR1 LGHDT and CDR2 YNNKEL (reference sequence). The CDR3 is 14 amino acids. Trimming took off 4 bases at V and 4 bases at J, with 13 bases between the two ends. This CDR3 reads CASSPLDGVYGYTF. In nucleotides, the CDR3 is TGTGCCAGCAGCCCCTTAGACGGAGTCTATGGCTACACCTTC.

This rearrangement joins TRBV9 to TRBJ2-1, with D uncertain. CDR3 length: 14 amino acids. With 0 bases removed from V and 8 bases from J, the gap between germline ends came to 12 bases. Germline CDR1 and CDR2: SGDLS and YYNGEE. The CDR3 is CASSVGPWSDEQFF. The CDR3 DNA reads as TGTGCCAGCAGCGTAGGACCCTGGTCGGATGAGCAGTTCTTC.

This chain uses TRBV7-8 with TRBJ2-5; D unresolved. V lost 5 bases and J 5 bases, leaving 3 bases between the germline ends. The germline V gene has CDR1 SGHVS and CDR2 FQNEAQ. The CDR3 sequence is 10 residues long. CDR3 sequence (DNA): TGTGCCAGCAGCCACGAGACCCAGTACTTC. Its protein is CASSHETQYF.